Sequencing of this T cell receptor beta chain was carried out in a study of blood T cell repertoires in COVID-19. As for the study in general: The United States, Italy and Spain supplied acute and convalescent COVID-19 samples.

In germline, CDR1 is SGHRS, CDR2 YFSETQ. CDR3 length: 14 amino acids. The J segment lost 1 base and the V segment lost 5 bases, leaving 4 bases of the junction unmatched. Clones were sequenced by immunoSEQ multiplex PCR, and TCRdb holds only the in-frame ones, with some missing. The sample includes 150,000 to 200,000 clones, roughly 80% of them seen just once. The TCR sequence derives from a woman at least 80 years old with COVID-19, enrolled during active disease. The chain combines TRBV5-1 with TRBJ1-1; 8 bases match TRBD1. Source material: peripheral blood. CDR3: CASSFGTGNTEAFF. In nucleotides, the CDR3 is TGCGCCAGCAGTTTTGGGACAGGGAACACTGAAGCTTTCTTT.